The entry below gives a single TCR beta chain sequence along with its context. Clones were read by immunoSEQ multiplex PCR, and TCRdb kept only the in-frame ones, dropping some. The sample holds some 78,000 clones, 70% to 90% seen once. The data derive from a study of radiation and T cells in renal cell carcinoma. Documented time point: blood 4 weeks post-SBRT, at nephrectomy. The treatment denotes: 15 Gy SBRT to primary tumor, nephrectomy 4 weeks later. The sample in question was blood, obtained from a patient whose treatment included radiotherapy and nephrectomy. This TCR was recovered from a woman in her sixties or seventies with renal cell carcinoma.

DNA for the CDR3: TGTGCCTCGAGTAGGTCGGATACGCAGTATTTT. Translating gives CASSRSDTQYF. J is TRBJ2-3 and V is TRBV10-3; no firm D call. Germline V gene data show CDR1 as ENHRY and CDR2 as SYGVKD. V gave up 11 bases and J gave up 6 bases, with 12 bases separating them. This CDR3 has 11 residues.